A single sample gave rise to the 17 T cell receptor beta chains below, sequenced in a study of graft-versus-host responses after intestinal transplantation. These TCRs are of unknown antigen specificity. Clones were read by immunoSEQ multiplex PCR, and TCRdb kept only the in-frame ones, dropping some. In the table there are about 130,000 clones, approximately 94% of which are singletons. Here the sequenced sample was unstimulated CD4+ T cells sorted from spleen or lymph node cells, taken before intestinal transplant. The source of these receptors is a human donor who received an intestinal transplant.

The chain combines TRBV28 with TRBJ2-6, with D maybe TRBD2 (6 bases). The V and J ends lost 3 bases and 2 bases respectively, with 11 bases between them. There are 16 residues in the CDR3. The germline V gene has CDR1 MDHEN and CDR2 SYDVKM. This chain's CDR3 is CASSFIRETGANVLTF. DNA for the CDR3: TGTGCCAGCAGTTTTATACGGGAGACTGGGGCCAACGTCCTGACTTTC.

The chain couples TRBV30 to TRBJ1-3; D uncertain. CDR1 is GTSNPN, CDR2 SVGIG, per germline (reference sequence). There are 15 residues in the CDR3. V was pared by 3 bases and J by 4 bases, with 16 bases between. The CDR3 DNA reads as TGTGCCTGGAGGACCCCACGGGCGGCGGGAAACACCATATATTTT. Translation gives CAWRTPRAAGNTIYF.

V is TRBV5-6 and J is TRBJ1-2; perhaps TRBD1 as D (5 bases). V was trimmed by 0 bases and J by 5 bases, leaving 8 bases between them. This CDR3 is built from 13 residues. CDR1 and CDR2 from the germline V gene are SGHDT and YYEEEE. CDR3 sequence: CASSLAGPYGYTF. CDR3 bases: TGTGCCAGCAGCTTGGCGGGACCATATGGCTACACCTTC. The full variable domain, rest sourced from reference TRBV5-6 and TRBJ1-2, is DAGVTQSPTHLIKTRGQQVTLRCSPKSGHDTVSWYQQALGQGPQFIFQYYEEEERQRGNFPDRFSGHQFPNYSSELNVNALLLGDSALYLCASSLAGPYGYTFGSGTRLTVV.

The chain couples TRBV5-1 to TRBJ1-1; D gene uncertain. Germline loops: CDR1 SGHRS, CDR2 YFSETQ. CDR3 size: 14 residues. V lost 3 bases to trimming and J lost 2 bases, with 11 bases between them. Here the CDR3 reads CASSSGGSNTEAFF. CDR3 in DNA: TGCGCCAGCAGCTCTGGCGGGAGTAACACTGAAGCTTTCTTT.

V gene TRBV2 combines with J gene TRBJ2-7; 7 bases are shared with TRBD1. After removal of 6 bases from V and 2 bases from J, the junction contained 7 bases not matched to a gene. Germline V gene data show CDR1 as SNHLY and CDR2 as FYNNEI. This CDR3 spans 14 amino acids. This CDR3 reads CASRETGAPYEQYF. The CDR3 bases are TGTGCCAGCAGGGAAACAGGGGCCCCCTACGAGCAGTACTTC.

This sequence joins TRBV7-9 and TRBJ2-7; possibly TRBD1 for D (6 bases). This CDR3 comprises 14 residues. Germline CDR1 reads SEHNR; CDR2 reads FQNEAQ (reference sequence). The germline V and J ends were trimmed by 5 bases and 1 base, with 12 bases remaining between them. CDR3 residues: CASSQWDTSYEQYF. The CDR3 DNA is TGTGCCAGCAGCCAGTGGGACACTTCCTACGAGCAGTACTTC.

V usage is TRBV7-8 and J usage is TRBJ1-6; D gene ambiguous. The CDR3 extends over 18 amino acids. Germline CDR1 reads SGHVS; CDR2 reads FQNEAQ. Deletions cut 1 base from V and 9 bases from J, with 22 bases between. The CDR3: CASSLGFLAGLRSSPLHF. CDR3 nucleotides: TGTGCCAGCAGCTTAGGATTCTTGGCCGGACTAAGGAGTTCACCCCTCCACTTT.

The rearrangement links TRBV11-2 to TRBJ2-5, with 13 bases fitting TRBD2. The CDR3 consists of 18 residues. V shed 1 base and J 5 bases; nucleotides not matched to a gene: 10. Germline loops: CDR1 SGHAT, CDR2 FQNNGV. The CDR3 here is CASSLGLQLAGGLETQYF. The CDR3 region has the DNA TGTGCCAGCAGCTTAGGGCTTCAACTAGCGGGGGGGCTCGAGACCCAGTACTTC.

V is TRBV27 and J is TRBJ1-5; D is possibly TRBD1 (5 bases). Trimming took off 1 base at V and 5 bases at J, with 9 bases between the two ends. CDR1 is MNHEY, CDR2 SMNVEV, per germline (reference sequence). The CDR3 covers 14 residues. The CDR3: CASSLWGGDQPQHF. The CDR3 DNA follows: TGTGCCAGCAGTTTATGGGGAGGGGATCAGCCCCAGCATTTT.

A word on this clone: Other nucleotide sequences from this sample produce the same CDR3. This chain joins TRBV15 and TRBJ1-2, with D hard to call. The CDR3 is made up of 12 amino acids. V lost 0 bases and J lost 1, with 0 bases in between. Germline V CDR1 and CDR2: LNHNV, YYDKDF (reference sequence). For the CDR3, the DNA is TGTGCCACCAGCAGAGATAACTATGGCTACACCTTC. It specifies CATSRDNYGYTF.

The gene calls are TRBV11-3 and TRBJ1-1; perhaps TRBD1 as D (6 bases). In germline, CDR1 is SGHNT, CDR2 YENEEA. V gave up 8 bases and J gave up 5 bases, with 21 bases separating them. The CDR3 consists of 15 residues. DNA for the CDR3: TGTGCCAGCTCCCCGGAAACAGGGAGGGGGACTGAAGCTTTCTTT. As protein: CASSPETGRGTEAFF.

This chain connects TRBV6-5 to TRBJ1-3, with D unclear. The V and J ends lost 4 bases and 2 bases respectively, with 6 bases between them. From germline, CDR1 is MNHEY and CDR2 SVGAGI. The CDR3 contains 13 residues. CDR3 residues: CASSSLPGNTIYF. The CDR3 DNA sequence: TGTGCCAGCAGTTCCCTCCCTGGAAACACCATATATTTT.

The count of this clone is one. The junction does not match germline at one end; this may be a read error. The rearrangement joins TRBV2 to TRBJ2-3; TRBD1 aligns across 9 bases. Germline CDR1 is SNHLY and CDR2 is FYNNEI. CDR3 length: 12 residues. CDR3: CASSELRDREEF. CDR3 DNA: TGTGCCAGCAGTGAACTCCGGGACAGGGAGGAATTT.

This chain connects TRBV5-1 to TRBJ2-7; 10 bases agree with TRBD1. J gave up 3 bases and V 4 bases, and 13 bases lay outside the gene matches. The CDR3 runs to 17 residues. Germline lookup yields CDR1 SGHRS and CDR2 YFSETQ. The CDR3 coding sequence is TGCGCCAGCAGCCCGGGACAGGGGTGGAACTCGCTCTACGAGCAGTACTTC. It translates to CASSPGQGWNSLYEQYF.

The rearrangement joins TRBV10-3 to TRBJ2-5, with TRBD1 matching over 7 bases. The assigned J gene may be wrong: the sequence end matches TRBJ2-7 better. From germline, CDR1 is ENHRY and CDR2 SYGVKD. The CDR3 consists of 13 residues. The CDR3 reads CAIRDRVSYEQYF. Here the CDR3 DNA reads TGTGCCATCAGAGACAGGGTTTCCTACGAGCAGTACTTC.

The chain combines TRBV5-6 with TRBJ1-1, with 7 bases aligning to TRBD1. This CDR3 spans 12 amino acids. CDR1 and CDR2 from the germline V gene are SGHDT and YYEEEE. The V segment lost 2 bases and the J segment 7 bases; nucleotides outside the gene matches: 2. The CDR3 loop is CASSFRDSEAFF. In DNA, the CDR3 is TGTGCCAGCAGCTTTCGGGACAGTGAAGCTTTCTTT.

The genes are TRBV25-1 and TRBJ1-5, with D perhaps TRBD1 (6 bases). Trimming removed 4 bases at V and 7 bases at J, with 11 bases between. CDR3 size: 13 residues. Germline V gene sequence: CDR1 MGHDK, CDR2 SYGVNS. CDR3 coding DNA: TGTGCCAGCAGTGCGGGGGGCCGCCAGCCCCAGCATTTT. It encodes CASSAGGRQPQHF.